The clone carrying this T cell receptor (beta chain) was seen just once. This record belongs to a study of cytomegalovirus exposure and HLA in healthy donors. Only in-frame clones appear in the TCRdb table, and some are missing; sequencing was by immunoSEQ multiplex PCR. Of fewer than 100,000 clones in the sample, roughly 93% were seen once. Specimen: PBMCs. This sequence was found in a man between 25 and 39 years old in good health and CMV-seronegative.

The CDR3 is CATGWTKSTDTQYF. CDR3 coding DNA: TGTGCCACCGGTTGGACTAAGAGCACAGATACGCAGTATTTT. V gene TRBV5-6 combines with J gene TRBJ2-3, with TRBD2 as a possible D gene (6 bases). Trimming cost V 9 bases and J 0 bases, with 14 bases left between them. Germline V lookup: CDR1 SGHDT, CDR2 YYEEEE. This CDR3 comprises 14 residues.